This T cell receptor beta chain derives from a study of CD8 T cells in Susac syndrome. Background on the study: Clinically active disease was present in six of the sequenced Susac syndrome patients. Eight or nine of these patients were in remission. When their blood was taken, the Susac syndrome patients had either not yet had any therapy, were taking corticosteroids, or were taking intravenous immunoglobulin alone.

As concerns this clonotype: Its cognate antigen is unknown.

The RNA, about 0.45 to 1 ug, was put through reverse transcription using random hexamers. TCRdb redid the calling of the immunoSEQ multiplex PCR reads with MiXCR, one entry per CDR3 protein. Among approximately 80,000 distinct CDR3 sequences listed, around 94% were seen once. General study findings and limits: Susac-specific public clones were found in total CD8+ and CD8+ TEMRA repertoires, numbering roughly 15 and five, respectively.

Germline loops: CDR1 MNHNS, CDR2 SASEGT. CDR3 length: 17 residues. V trimming: 4 bases; J trimming: 8 bases; junction bases outside the gene matches: 9. Sequenced sample: CD8+ T cells from PBMCs. The chain uses TRBV6-1 and TRBJ2-1; 15 nucleotides agree with TRBD2. This receptor was taken from a human donor with Susac syndrome. The CDR3 coding sequence is TGTGCCAGCAGTGGGACTAGCGGGGGGGCCCGTAGCTATGAGCAGTTCTTC. It translates to CASSGTSGGARSYEQFF.